This T cell receptor (beta chain) was recovered during a study of blood T cell repertoires in COVID-19. Across the whole study: Samples taken during acute and convalescent COVID-19 were collected in the United States, Italy and Spain. Sources were T cells, B-cell-depleted T cells, or PBMCs; the material itself was cDNA or gDNA.

Participant-reported clinical history was the basis for cohort assignment. In the original workflow: The authors estimated nucleated cell counts from reference gene primer amplification. TCRdb keeps only in-frame clones here, not all; method: immunoSEQ multiplex PCR. V and J calls and clone size follow that table, whereas D and trimming were derived from the DNA. The sample contains roughly 400,000 clones, around 92% of which appear only once. Per germline, CDR1 SNHLY and CDR2 FYNNEI. V shed 5 bases and J 6 bases; nucleotides not matched to a gene: 6. This CDR3 has 15 residues. The rearrangement joins TRBV2 to TRBJ1-6; 8 bases are shared with TRBD1. Sequenced input: PBMCs or T cells enriched from blood (not recorded which). This TCR was recovered from a woman in her thirties who had recovered from COVID-19. The CDR3 spells CASSPRTGSNSPLHF. The DNA for the CDR3 is TGTGCCAGCAGTCCTAGGACAGGGAGTAATTCACCCCTCCACTTT. Based on the CDR3 plus reference TRBV2 and TRBJ1-6, the full variable domain is EPEVTQTPSHQVTQMGQEVILRCVPISNHLYFYWYRQILGQKVEFLVSFYNNEISEKSEIFDDQFSVERPDGSNFTLKIRSTKLEDSAMYFCASSPRTGSNSPLHFGNGTRLTVT.